This entry lists 15 T cell receptor beta chains sequenced from one sample in a study of radiotherapy plus CTLA-4 blockade in lung cancer. Measured with immunoSEQ multiplex PCR; TCRdb has only the in-frame clones, and not every one. The table records under 35,000 clones, under 85% of them present only once. This specimen was peripheral blood, taken from a patient treated with radiotherapy plus ipilimumab. These receptors all come from a human donor with non-small cell lung cancer whose response to radiotherapy plus ipilimumab could not be evaluated.

The rearrangement links TRBV10-1 to TRBJ2-2, with 9 bases lining up with TRBD2. The germline V gene has CDR1 WNHNN and CDR2 SYGVQD (reference sequence). V was clipped by 0 bases and J by 0 bases; unmatched bases: 8. This CDR3 spans 19 amino acids. The CDR3 bases are TGCGCCAGCAGTGAGTCGATCATAGCGGGAGCCTCGAACACCGGGGAGCTGTTTTTT. Its translation: CASSESIIAGASNTGELFF.

The chain joins TRBV23-1 to TRBJ2-1; D may be TRBD1 (6 bases). TRBV23-1 is flagged as an ORF with uncertain function. CDR3 size: 13 residues. Deletions cut 2 bases from V and 8 bases from J, with 10 bases between. The CDR3 loop reads CASSQQGRHEQFF. The CDR3 coding sequence is TGCGCCAGCAGTCAACAGGGGCGTCATGAGCAGTTCTTC.

Notes on this clone: The same CDR3 arises from other DNA sequences in this sample as well. This chain links TRBV28 with TRBJ2-7, with D unclear. The V and J ends lost 6 bases and 3 bases respectively, with 6 bases between them. This CDR3 region has 11 residues. Germline assignment: CDR1 MDHEN and CDR2 SYDVKM. CDR3 sequence (DNA): TGTGCCAGCAGCTCGTTCTACGAGCAGTACTTC. Amino acid sequence: CASSSFYEQYF. The whole variable domain, remainder taken from reference TRBV28 and TRBJ2-7, is DVKVTQSSRYLVKRTGEKVFLECVQDMDHENMFWYRQDPGLGLRLIYFSYDVKMKEKGDIPEGYSVSREKKERFSLILESASTNQTSMYLCASSSFYEQYFGPGTRLTVT.

The chain uses TRBV9 and TRBJ2-1; 8 bases agree with TRBD2. V lost 0 bases to trimming and J lost 3 bases; unmatched junction nucleotides: 8. The germline CDR1 and CDR2 sequences are SGDLS and YYNGEE. The length of the CDR3 is 17 residues. The CDR3 region has the DNA TGTGCCAGCAGCGTAGCTGGCAATAGCGGGGTCTACAATGAGCAGTTCTTC. It translates to CASSVAGNSGVYNEQFF.

By its share, this clone is medium-sized. The chain links TRBV19 to TRBJ1-4; 10 bases fit TRBD1. Germline V gene data show CDR1 as LNHDA and CDR2 as SQIVND (reference sequence). The J segment lost 5 bases and the V segment lost 4 bases, leaving 4 bases of the junction unmatched. This CDR3 comprises 15 residues. The CDR3 sequence: CASSTLGQGNEKLFF. CDR3 nucleotides: TGTGCCAGTAGTACCCTGGGACAGGGGAATGAAAAACTGTTTTTT.

The rearrangement links TRBV28 to TRBJ2-1; tentative D call: TRBD2 (5 bases). Between the trimmed V and J ends, which lost 3 bases and 15 bases, there was a span of 15 bases. Germline V gene lookup returns CDR1 MDHEN and CDR2 SYDVKM. This CDR3 is 12 amino acids long. The CDR3: CASSFGQSEGFF. The CDR3 region has the DNA TGTGCCAGCAGTTTCGGGCAGTCAGAGGGGTTCTTC.

This clone has just one count. This sequence joins TRBV4-3 and TRBJ1-2; D not resolved. The CDR3 loop spans 14 amino acids. Germline assignment: CDR1 LGHNA and CDR2 YSLEER. Trimming left V 2 bases short and J 2 bases short, with 9 bases between. The CDR3 nucleotides read TGCGCCAGCAGCCAAACGAGGTTAAACTATGGCTACACCTTC. Its translation: CASSQTRLNYGYTF.

CDR3 protein: CAISEGGSNTEAFF. The CDR3, as DNA: TGTGCCATCAGTGAGGGGGGCTCGAACACTGAAGCTTTCTTT. The V call is TRBV10-3, the J call TRBJ1-1; perhaps TRBD1 as D (6 bases). V was shortened by 2 bases and J by 1 base, with 8 bases between the two germline ends. The germline V gene encodes CDR1 ENHRY and CDR2 SYGVKD. There are 14 residues in the CDR3.

This clone was seen more than once but under ten times. V is TRBV4-2 and J is TRBJ2-5, with a possible D match to TRBD1 (5 bases). This CDR3 is built from 15 residues. Trimming left V 1 base short and J 3 bases short, with 12 bases between. The germline gives CDR1 LGHNA, CDR2 YNFKEQ. The CDR3 DNA reads as TGTGCCAGCAGCCAAGGTTCAGGGCCTGAAGAGACCCAGTACTTC. The encoded protein is CASSQGSGPEETQYF.

This chain uses TRBV7-9 with TRBJ2-7, with D perhaps TRBD1 (6 bases). This CDR3 spans 13 amino acids. CDR1 and CDR2 from the germline V gene are SEHNR and FQNEAQ (reference sequence). V shed 0 bases and J shed 7 bases, with 10 bases lying between them. CDR3 in DNA: TGTGCCAGCAGCTTAGCAGGGGGAATGGAGCAGTACTTC. Translation gives CASSLAGGMEQYF.

This clone was picked up a small number of times. This chain uses TRBV7-6 with TRBJ2-5; TRBD1 agrees at 11 bases. CDR1 and CDR2 from the germline V gene are SGHVS and FNYEAQ. This CDR3 spans 14 amino acids. V was clipped by 4 bases and J by 5 bases; unmatched bases: 3. This CDR3 reads CASSWTGGRETQYF. The DNA for the CDR3 is TGTGCCAGCAGCTGGACAGGGGGCCGGGAGACCCAGTACTTC.

V usage is TRBV19 and J usage is TRBJ1-2; possibly TRBD1 for D (5 bases). With 2 bases removed from V and 4 bases from J, the gap between germline ends came to 11 bases. This CDR3 has 14 residues. Germline V gene sequence: CDR1 LNHDA, CDR2 SQIVND (reference sequence). CDR3 protein: CASSIQRGIYGYTF. The CDR3 DNA reads as TGTGCCAGTAGTATACAACGGGGGATCTATGGCTACACCTTC.

This clone was seen a few times. The CDR3 sequence is CASSPVYNQPQHF. CDR3 bases: TGTGCCAGCAGCCCCGTCTACAATCAGCCCCAGCATTTT. This chain joins TRBV27 and TRBJ1-5, with D unresolved. The CDR3 contains 13 residues. Per germline, CDR1 MNHEY and CDR2 SMNVEV (reference sequence). Trimming cost V 6 bases and J 3 bases, with 9 bases left between them.

J is TRBJ2-3 and V is TRBV7-9; 15 bases fit TRBD2. With V trimmed by 5 bases and J by 0 bases, 3 bases remained unmatched. The CDR3 length is 17 residues. Germline assignment: CDR1 SEHNR and CDR2 FQNEAQ (reference sequence). The CDR3 DNA is TGTGCCAGCAGCATCGGGACTAGCGGGAGGAGCACAGATACGCAGTATTTT. This encodes CASSIGTSGRSTDTQYF.

This clone was observed a few times. The chain has TRBV11-2 and TRBJ1-1, with D unresolved. The CDR3 covers 16 residues. Germline CDR1 and CDR2: SGHAT and FQNNGV. Trimming removed 1 base at V and 4 bases at J, with 16 bases between. The CDR3 DNA is TGTGCCAGCAGCTTAGGATTGGGCCGAGGGAGCACTGAAGCTTTCTTT. Its translation is CASSLGLGRGSTEAFF. Looking up the rest from reference TRBV11-2 and TRBJ1-1 gives the full variable domain: EAGVAQSPRYKIIEKRQSVAFWCNPISGHATLYWYQQILGQGPKLLIQFQNNGVVDDSQLPKDRFSAERLKGVDSTLKIQPAKLEDSAVYLCASSLGLGRGSTEAFFGQGTRLTVV.